A single sample gave rise to the 20 T cell receptor beta chains below, sequenced in a study of blood T cells in healthy people across ages. A second PCR, run for roughly 7 to 11 cycles, used a sample-barcoded 5' primer plus a J-beta primer mix. TCRdb ran MiXCR on the 5' RACE reads and lists one entry per CDR3 protein. The table includes more than 650,000 distinct CDR3 sequences, around 24% detected once. These same records also appear under a second study, on T cells of mothers and their children.

Sequencing input: blood. These TCRs come from a boy between 10 and 17 years old in good health.

This rearrangement joins TRBV25-1 to TRBJ2-4, with D possibly being TRBD1 (6 bases). The CDR3 spans 12 residues. Germline values: CDR1 MGHDK, CDR2 SYGVNS. Trimming removed 8 bases from V and 7 bases from J, with 12 bases in between. The CDR3 sequence is CASRDNQNIQYF. The CDR3 coding sequence is TGTGCCAGCCGGGACAACCAGAACATTCAGTACTTC.

This clonotype is medium-sized within its sample. CDR3 sequence: CASSWTGKQYF. In nucleotides, the CDR3 is TGTGCCAGCAGTTGGACAGGGAAGCAGTACTTC. This sequence joins TRBV28 and TRBJ2-7, with TRBD1 identical over 8 bases. In germline, CDR1 is MDHEN, CDR2 SYDVKM. Unmatched junction bases numbered 1, after V lost 4 bases and J lost 8 bases. The CDR3 contains 11 residues. Looking up the rest from reference TRBV28 and TRBJ2-7 gives the full variable domain: DVKVTQSSRYLVKRTGEKVFLECVQDMDHENMFWYRQDPGLGLRLIYFSYDVKMKEKGDIPEGYSVSREKKERFSLILESASTNQTSMYLCASSWTGKQYFGPGTRLTVT.

This clonotype was detected only a few times. The genes are TRBV5-1 and TRBJ2-1, with D hard to call. Per germline, CDR1 SGHRS and CDR2 YFSETQ. This CDR3 is built from 11 residues. Trimming cost V 4 bases and J 7 bases, with 6 bases left between them. This CDR3 is CASSRKNEQFF. DNA for the CDR3: TGCGCCAGCAGCCGAAAAAATGAGCAGTTCTTC. Based on the CDR3 plus reference TRBV5-1 and TRBJ2-1, the full variable domain is KAGVTQTPRYLIKTRGQQVTLSCSPISGHRSVSWYQQTPGQGLQFLFEYFSETQRNKGNFPGRFSGRQFSNSRSEMNVSTLELGDSALYLCASSRKNEQFFGPGTRLTVL.

This clonotype was seen only a few times. The CDR3 here is CASIQLQGAKEQYF. The CDR3 DNA follows: TGTGCCAGCATTCAGTTACAGGGGGCGAAAGAGCAGTACTTC. This sequence joins TRBV12-3 or TRBV12-4 and TRBJ2-7; 9 bases map to TRBD1. The CDR3 has 14 residues. Unmatched junction bases numbered 11, after V lost 7 bases and J lost 7 bases.

The chain joins TRBV20-1 to TRBJ2-1; the match to TRBD2 covers 11 bases. This CDR3 region has 15 residues. V shed 3 bases, J shed 4 bases, and the junction held 5 bases outside the gene matches. Germline V gene data show CDR1 as DFQATT and CDR2 as SNEGSKA (reference sequence). The CDR3 DNA reads TGCAGTGCTAGGCAGCTAGCGGGGGGATACAATGAGCAGTTCTTC. This encodes CSARQLAGGYNEQFF.

This clonotype has more than one count but fewer than ten. This chain connects TRBV5-1 to TRBJ2-1, with D possibly TRBD1 on 5 matching bases. V gave up 0 bases and J gave up 15 bases, with 19 bases separating them. CDR3 length equals 14 residues. Germline values: CDR1 SGHRS, CDR2 YFSETQ. CDR3 bases: TGCGCCAGCAGCTTGGAGCAGGGTCAGGCATCGTGGTTCTTC. It specifies CASSLEQGQASWFF. Supplemented by reference TRBV5-1 and TRBJ2-1, the full variable domain reads KAGVTQTPRYLIKTRGQQVTLSCSPISGHRSVSWYQQTPGQGLQFLFEYFSETQRNKGNFPGRFSGRQFSNSRSEMNVSTLELGDSALYLCASSLEQGQASWFFGPGTRLTVL.

This clonotype was counted between two and nine times. This sequence joins TRBV25-1 and TRBJ2-5; 9 bases line up with TRBD2. There are 16 residues in the CDR3. The germline gives CDR1 MGHDK, CDR2 SYGVNS. With V trimmed by 4 bases and J by 5 bases, 11 bases remained unmatched. DNA for the CDR3: TGTGCCAGCAGTGCCCATAGCGGGGGCCTTCAGGAGACCCAGTACTTC. As protein: CASSAHSGGLQETQYF.

V gene TRBV12-3 or TRBV12-4 combines with J gene TRBJ1-5; TRBD1 agrees at 7 bases. V lost 7 bases and J lost 8; bases outside the gene matches: 14. CDR3 length: 15 amino acids. The CDR3 loop is CASILRGGGDEPQHF. The CDR3 nucleotides are TGTGCCAGCATCCTGAGGGGAGGGGGCGATGAGCCCCAGCATTTT.

The chain links TRBV10-3 to TRBJ1-3; 9 bases match TRBD1. Losses at the gene ends were 2 bases for V and 4 bases for J; bases not matched to a gene: 0. This CDR3 has 14 amino acids. Germline V CDR1 and CDR2: ENHRY, SYGVKD. The CDR3 reads CAISEGTGGNTIYF. The CDR3 DNA is TGTGCCATCAGTGAGGGGACAGGGGGAAACACCATATATTTT.

In its sample, this clonotype was seen a few times. The chain links TRBV7-9 to TRBJ1-1, with TRBD1 identical over 8 bases. Per germline, CDR1 SEHNR and CDR2 FQNEAQ (reference sequence). The CDR3 loop spans 13 amino acids. The trim removed 5 bases at V and 9 bases at J, leaving 8 bases unmatched. The CDR3 nucleotides read TGTGCCAGCAGCCCAAGAACAGGGGGGAAAGCTTTCTTT. This encodes CASSPRTGGKAFF.

This clonotype has only a few counts. The V call is TRBV2, the J call TRBJ1-3; the D gene is possibly TRBD1 (6 bases). CDR3 size: 16 residues. V lost 3 bases, J lost 0 bases, and 12 bases lay in between. Germline loops: CDR1 SNHLY, CDR2 FYNNEI. In nucleotides, the CDR3 is TGTGCCAGCAGTGATGTGGGGGGCGTCTCTGGAAACACCATATATTTT. Protein sequence: CASSDVGGVSGNTIYF.

This chain connects TRBV7-2 to TRBJ2-7; D gene unclear. The CDR3 consists of 12 residues. In germline, CDR1 is SGHTA, CDR2 FQGNSA. With 5 bases removed from V and 6 bases from J, the gap between germline ends came to 11 bases. CDR3 region: CASSPRLGEQYF. CDR3 in DNA: TGTGCCAGCAGCCCCCGACTGGGCGAGCAGTACTTC.

The chain joins TRBV6-5 to TRBJ1-1; D is possibly TRBD1 (5 bases). Between the trimmed V and J ends, which lost 5 bases and 6 bases, there was a span of 13 bases. Germline-derived CDR1 and CDR2 are MNHEY and SVGAGI. The CDR3 contains 13 residues. Written as DNA, the CDR3 is TGTGCCAGCAGTAACCGGCGGACACCTGAAGCTTTCTTT. Amino acid sequence: CASSNRRTPEAFF.

The J gene is TRBJ2-1, the V gene TRBV5-5, with D possibly matching TRBD1 (6 bases). Trimming pared 1 base from V and 11 bases from J, leaving 19 bases between. The length of the CDR3 is 15 residues. Germline V lookup: CDR1 SGHKS, CDR2 YYEKEE (reference sequence). CDR3 sequence: CASSLRTVGPGKQFF. The CDR3, as DNA: TGTGCCAGCAGCTTGAGGACAGTGGGGCCGGGGAAGCAGTTCTTC.

This clonotype appeared a few times. The V and J genes are TRBV6-6 and TRBJ2-1; D might be TRBD1 or TRBD2, each matching 5 bases. Trimming left V 10 bases short and J 0 bases short, with 13 bases between. Germline assignment: CDR1 MNHNY and CDR2 SVGAGI (reference sequence). The CDR3 runs to 14 residues. The CDR3 nucleotides are TGTGCCATTGGGAGCAGGGACTCCTACAATGAGCAGTTCTTC. It codes for CAIGSRDSYNEQFF.

In DNA form, the CDR3 reads TGTGCCACCAGTGATCCTATGACTAGCGGGGATGAGCAGTTCTTC. The encoded protein is CATSDPMTSGDEQFF. This chain connects TRBV24-1 to TRBJ2-1; 11 bases map to TRBD2. V shed 3 bases, J shed 8 bases, and the junction held 5 bases outside the gene matches. The CDR3 runs 15 residues. Germline V gene sequence: CDR1 KGHDR, CDR2 SFDVKD.

DNA for the CDR3: TGTGCCAGCAGTTTTGGTTTGGGGGGGGAGCAGTTCTTC. As protein: CASSFGLGGEQFF. The V call is TRBV28, the J call TRBJ2-1, with 7 bases aligning to TRBD2. The CDR3 covers 13 residues. V shed 3 bases, J shed 10 bases, and the junction held 6 bases outside the gene matches. The V gene's germline CDR1 is MDHEN and CDR2 SYDVKM. Full variable domain (missing parts from reference TRBV28 and TRBJ2-1): DVKVTQSSRYLVKRTGEKVFLECVQDMDHENMFWYRQDPGLGLRLIYFSYDVKMKEKGDIPEGYSVSREKKERFSLILESASTNQTSMYLCASSFGLGGEQFFGPGTRLTVL.

The gene calls are TRBV6-5 and TRBJ2-2; the match to TRBD2 covers 10 bases. Germline V CDR1 and CDR2: MNHEY, SVGAGI. The CDR3 has 19 amino acids. The V gene end was trimmed by 0 bases and the J gene end by 2 bases; junction bases not matched to a gene: 9. The CDR3 bases are TGTGCCAGCAGTTACTCTCCGGCGCTAGCGGGGGCCAACACCGGGGAGCTGTTTTTT. This gives the protein CASSYSPALAGANTGELFF.

This clonotype was seen only a few times. The chain uses TRBV12-3 or TRBV12-4 and TRBJ2-1; 16 bases are shared with TRBD2. Unmatched junction bases numbered 7, after V lost 5 bases and J lost 0 bases. CDR3 size: 19 residues. The CDR3 nucleotides are TGTGCCAGCAGTGCCCCCGGGACTAGCGGGGGGGACTCCTACAATGAGCAGTTCTTC. Translated, it gives CASSAPGTSGGDSYNEQFF.

The rearrangement joins TRBV3-1 to TRBJ2-1; 12 bases fit TRBD2. The V segment lost 3 bases and the J segment 2 bases; nucleotides outside the gene matches: 5. Germline CDR1 reads LGHDT; CDR2 reads YNNKEL (reference sequence). There are 17 residues in the CDR3. CDR3 DNA: TGTGCCAGCAGCCACCGGGCTAGCGGGGGGGCCTACAATGAGCAGTTCTTC. Translation: CASSHRASGGAYNEQFF.